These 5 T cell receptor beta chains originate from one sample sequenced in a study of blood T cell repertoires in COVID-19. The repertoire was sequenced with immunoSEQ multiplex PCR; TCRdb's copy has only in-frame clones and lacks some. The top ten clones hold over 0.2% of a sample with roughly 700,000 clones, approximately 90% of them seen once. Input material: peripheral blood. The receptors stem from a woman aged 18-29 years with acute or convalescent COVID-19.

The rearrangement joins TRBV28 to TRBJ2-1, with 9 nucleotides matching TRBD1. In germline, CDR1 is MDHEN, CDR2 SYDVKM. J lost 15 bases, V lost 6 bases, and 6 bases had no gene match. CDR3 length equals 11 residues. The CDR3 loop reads CASSRGQGPFF. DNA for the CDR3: TGTGCCAGCAGCCGTGGACAGGGGCCGTTCTTC. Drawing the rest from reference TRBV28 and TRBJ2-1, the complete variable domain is DVKVTQSSRYLVKRTGEKVFLECVQDMDHENMFWYRQDPGLGLRLIYFSYDVKMKEKGDIPEGYSVSREKKERFSLILESASTNQTSMYLCASSRGQGPFFGPGTRLTVL.

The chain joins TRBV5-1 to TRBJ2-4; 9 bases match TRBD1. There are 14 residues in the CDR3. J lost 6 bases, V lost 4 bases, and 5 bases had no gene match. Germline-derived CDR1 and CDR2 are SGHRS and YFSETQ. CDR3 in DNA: TGCGCCAGCAGCCCCGGACAGGGGAGAAACATTCAGTACTTC. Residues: CASSPGQGRNIQYF.

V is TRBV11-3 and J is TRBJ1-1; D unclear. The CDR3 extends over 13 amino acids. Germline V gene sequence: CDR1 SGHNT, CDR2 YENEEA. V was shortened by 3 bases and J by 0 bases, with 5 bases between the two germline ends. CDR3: CASSFRVNTEAFF. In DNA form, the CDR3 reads TGTGCCAGCAGCTTTCGGGTGAACACTGAAGCTTTCTTT.

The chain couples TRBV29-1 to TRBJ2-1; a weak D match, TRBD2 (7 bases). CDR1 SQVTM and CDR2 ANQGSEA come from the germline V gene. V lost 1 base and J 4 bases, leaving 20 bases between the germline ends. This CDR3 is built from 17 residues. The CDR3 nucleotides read TGCAGCGTTGAAGGGCCCGGTCCGCGGGGGCGATACAATGAGCAGTTCTTC. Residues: CSVEGPGPRGRYNEQFF.

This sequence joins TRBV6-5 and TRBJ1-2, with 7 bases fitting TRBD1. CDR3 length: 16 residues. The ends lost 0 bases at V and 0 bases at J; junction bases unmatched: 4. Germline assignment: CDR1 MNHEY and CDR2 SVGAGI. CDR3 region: CASSYSRDSANYGYTF. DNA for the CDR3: TGTGCCAGCAGTTACTCTCGGGACAGCGCTAACTATGGCTACACCTTC.